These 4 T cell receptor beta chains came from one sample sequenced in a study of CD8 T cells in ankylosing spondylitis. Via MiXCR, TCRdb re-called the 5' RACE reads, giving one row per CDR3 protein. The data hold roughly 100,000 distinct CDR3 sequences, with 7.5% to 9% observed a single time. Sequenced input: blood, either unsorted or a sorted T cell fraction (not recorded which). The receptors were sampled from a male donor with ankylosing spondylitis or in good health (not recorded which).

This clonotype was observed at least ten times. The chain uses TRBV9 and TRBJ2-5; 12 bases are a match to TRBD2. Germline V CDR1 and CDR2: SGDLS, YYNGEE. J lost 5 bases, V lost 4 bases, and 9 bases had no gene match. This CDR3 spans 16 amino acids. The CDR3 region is CASSFRLAGEGETQYF. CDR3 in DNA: TGTGCCAGCAGCTTTCGACTAGCGGGAGAAGGTGAGACCCAGTACTTC.

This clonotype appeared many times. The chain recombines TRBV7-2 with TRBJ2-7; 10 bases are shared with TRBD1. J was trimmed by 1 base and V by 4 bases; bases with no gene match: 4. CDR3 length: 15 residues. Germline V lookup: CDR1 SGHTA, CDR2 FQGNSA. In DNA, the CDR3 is TGTGCCAGCAGCTCCCCGGACAGGGGGTCCTACGAGCAGTACTTC. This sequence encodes CASSSPDRGSYEQYF.

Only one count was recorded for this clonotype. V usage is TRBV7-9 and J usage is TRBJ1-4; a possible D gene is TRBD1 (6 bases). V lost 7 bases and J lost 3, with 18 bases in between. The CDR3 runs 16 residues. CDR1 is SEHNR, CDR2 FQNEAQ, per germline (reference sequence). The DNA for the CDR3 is TGTGCCAGCACCCCAGCGGGGGGGGCGGCTAATGAAAAACTGTTTTTT. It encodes CASTPAGGAANEKLFF.

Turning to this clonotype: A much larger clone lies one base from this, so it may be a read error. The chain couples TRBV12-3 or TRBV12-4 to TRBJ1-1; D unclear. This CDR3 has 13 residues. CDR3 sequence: CASSWESSTKAFF. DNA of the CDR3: TGTGCCAGCAGCTGGGAATCTAGCACTAAAGCTTTCTTT.